Reported below is one T cell receptor (beta chain). These data come from a study of shared clonotypes between healthy human individuals. The germline V gene has CDR1 ENHRY and CDR2 SYGVKD. The V gene end was trimmed by 7 bases and the J gene end by 2 bases; junction bases not matched to a gene: 8. CDR3 length: 14 amino acids. Profiling relied on immunoSEQ multiplex PCR, and the TCRdb table lists in-frame clones only, not all of them. The data contain 950,000 to 1,300,000 clones, 75% of them singletons. The receptor was derived from a man aged 18-30 years in good health. The material sequenced was memory CD4+ T cells sorted from blood. Subset reported: CD45RA-negative fraction. The chain links TRBV10-3 to TRBJ2-7; 7 positions agree with TRBD1. The CDR3 loop reads CAITMTGQTYEQYF. DNA for the CDR3: TGTGCCATCACTATGACAGGGCAAACCTACGAGCAGTACTTC.